Below, 30 T cell receptor beta chains from the same sample are listed, as sequenced in a study of cytotoxic CD8 clonotypes in ibrutinib-treated CLL. Assay: immunoSEQ multiplex PCR; the TCRdb copy retains only in-frame clones and omits some. The sample shows some 200,000 clones, roughly 77% of them seen only once. Material: PBMCs, obtained after 12 months of ibrutinib treatment. These receptors came from a human donor with chronic lymphocytic leukemia.

The chain uses TRBV27 and TRBJ1-4, with D possibly matching TRBD1 (5 bases). V gave up 11 bases and J gave up 4 bases, with 14 bases separating them. The CDR3 is 13 residues long. Germline V lookup: CDR1 MNHEY, CDR2 SMNVEV (reference sequence). CDR3 loop: CASRAQGNEKLFF. The CDR3 coding sequence is TGTGCCTCTCGGGCTCAGGGTAATGAAAAACTGTTTTTT.

The chain is built from TRBV7-2 and TRBJ2-5, with 11 positions matching TRBD2. V gave up 2 bases and J gave up 5 bases; unmatched junction bases: 13. The CDR3 is 18 residues long. The germline V gene has CDR1 SGHTA and CDR2 FQGNSA. CDR3 residues: CASSLHPPRLAGRETQYF. In nucleotides, the CDR3 is TGTGCCAGCAGCTTACACCCCCCGAGACTAGCGGGACGGGAGACCCAGTACTTC.

The V call is TRBV4-3, the J call TRBJ2-3; 8 bases agree with TRBD2. V shed 4 bases and J 5 bases; nucleotides not matched to a gene: 14. CDR3 size: 17 residues. Looked up from germline, CDR1 is LGHNA and CDR2 is YSLEER. This chain's CDR3 is CASSPDPSGRVQDTQYF. The CDR3 nucleotides are TGCGCCAGCAGCCCGGACCCAAGCGGGAGAGTTCAAGATACGCAGTATTTT.

The rearrangement uses TRBV5-1 and TRBJ1-1; no definite D call. The V gene lost 1 base and the J gene lost 5 bases, with 12 bases spanning the gap. The CDR3 contains 14 residues. CDR1 is SGHRS, CDR2 YFSETQ, per germline. The CDR3 coding sequence is TGCGCCAGCAGCTTGACTTCGCCCCATACTGAAGCTTTCTTT. It codes for CASSLTSPHTEAFF.

The chain recombines TRBV18 with TRBJ2-4; unclear D gene. The CDR3 has 12 residues. CDR1 and CDR2 from the germline V gene are KGHSH and LQKENI. V lost 3 bases and J lost 8, with 8 bases in between. CDR3 in DNA: TGTGCCAGCTCACCGACCACGGACATTCAGTACTTC. It is translated as CASSPTTDIQYF.

The chain carries TRBV9 and TRBJ2-3, with TRBD2 identical over 15 bases. This CDR3 contains 17 residues. Germline CDR1 SGDLS, CDR2 YYNGEE. V shed 4 bases and J 2 bases; nucleotides not matched to a gene: 5. The CDR3 nucleotides read TGTGCCAGCAGCAATAGGACTAGCGGGAGGGCCACAGATACGCAGTATTTT. It specifies CASSNRTSGRATDTQYF.

The V and J genes are TRBV9 and TRBJ1-5; D not resolved. The germline CDR1 and CDR2 sequences are SGDLS and YYNGEE. This CDR3 has 14 amino acids. V gave up 7 bases and J gave up 3 bases, with 14 bases separating them. The chain's CDR3 is CASPFRGINQPQHF. CDR3 in DNA: TGTGCCAGCCCCTTCAGAGGAATCAATCAGCCCCAGCATTTT.

V usage is TRBV7-2 and J usage is TRBJ2-7; the match to TRBD1 covers 7 bases. J was trimmed by 9 bases and V by 5 bases; bases with no gene match: 10. CDR1 is SGHTA, CDR2 FQGNSA, per germline. The CDR3 has 13 residues. The CDR3: CASSPRDRSRQYF. The CDR3 nucleotides are TGTGCCAGCAGCCCCCGGGACAGAAGTAGGCAGTACTTC. Full variable domain (missing parts from reference TRBV7-2 and TRBJ2-7): GAGVSQSPSNKVTEKGKDVELRCDPISGHTALYWYRQSLGQGLEFLIYFQGNSAPDKSGLPSDRFSAERTGGSVSTLTIQRTQQEDSAVYLCASSPRDRSRQYFGPGTRLTVT.

The chain combines TRBV27 with TRBJ2-7, with unresolved D. From germline, CDR1 is MNHEY and CDR2 SMNVEV (reference sequence). The CDR3 runs to 14 residues. Between the trimmed V and J ends, which lost 3 bases and 0 bases, there was a span of 9 bases. In DNA form, the CDR3 reads TGTGCCAGCAGTTTCACCGTAAGCTCCTACGAGCAGTACTTC. This encodes CASSFTVSSYEQYF.

As for this clone: The junction shows a germline mismatch at one end, possibly a read error. This sequence joins TRBV27 and TRBJ2-2; D is ambiguous. CDR1 is MNHEY and CDR2 is SMNVEV in the germline V gene (reference sequence). The CDR3 spans 12 residues. CDR3 sequence (DNA): TGTGCCAGCAGCTTATCCACCGGGGAGCTGTTTTTT. Its protein product is CASSLSTGELFF.

J is TRBJ2-7 and V is TRBV2; D is perhaps TRBD1 (6 bases). Germline V gene sequence: CDR1 SNHLY, CDR2 FYNNEI. Trimming left V 5 bases short and J 3 bases short, with 17 bases between. The CDR3 is 15 amino acids. CDR3 loop: CASSPPGHNIYEQYF. CDR3 DNA sequence: TGTGCCAGCAGTCCACCGGGACACAACATCTACGAGCAGTACTTC.

The J gene is TRBJ2-7, the V gene TRBV19; TRBD2 is a possible D gene (6 bases). The germline V gene has CDR1 LNHDA and CDR2 SQIVND (reference sequence). Trimming removed 2 bases at V and 7 bases at J, with 21 bases between. CDR3 length: 16 amino acids. The CDR3 loop is CASSIWGTGARVEQYF. The CDR3 nucleotides read TGTGCCAGTAGTATATGGGGGACGGGAGCCCGCGTGGAGCAGTACTTC.

V and J are TRBV5-1 and TRBJ1-3; D remains ambiguous. The CDR3 contains 12 residues. V dropped 3 bases and J dropped 0 bases, with 1 base sitting between them. From germline, CDR1 is SGHRS and CDR2 YFSETQ. CDR3 nucleotides: TGCGCCAGCAGCTACTCTGGAAACACCATATATTTT. Residues: CASSYSGNTIYF.

In DNA form, the CDR3 reads TGTGCCAGCTCACCCGGACAGGGGAAGGCCGGGGAGCTGTTTTTT. The encoded protein is CASSPGQGKAGELFF. J is TRBJ2-2 and V is TRBV18; 9 nucleotides match TRBD1. This CDR3 has 15 residues. Trimming removed 3 bases from V and 6 bases from J; junction bases left unmatched: 5. The germline CDR1 and CDR2 sequences are KGHSH and LQKENI.

The rearrangement links TRBV5-1 to TRBJ1-2; D unclear. Germline V gene sequence: CDR1 SGHRS, CDR2 YFSETQ. V dropped 1 base and J dropped 7 bases, with 11 bases sitting between them. The CDR3 runs to 13 residues. CDR3 residues: CASSLYGVFGYTF. The CDR3, as DNA: TGCGCCAGCAGCTTGTATGGCGTCTTTGGCTACACCTTC.

This chain uses TRBV5-1 with TRBJ1-4, with 7 positions matching TRBD1. Germline V lookup: CDR1 SGHRS, CDR2 YFSETQ. There are 16 residues in the CDR3. Trimming at V came to 4 bases and at J to 4 bases, leaving 10 bases not matched to a gene. CDR3 loop: CASSTTGRGNNEKLFF. In DNA form, the CDR3 reads TGCGCCAGCAGCACGACAGGGCGGGGAAATAATGAAAAACTGTTTTTT.

This clone was seen only a few times. The chain joins TRBV19 to TRBJ2-6; D is unclear. Germline-derived CDR1 and CDR2 are LNHDA and SQIVND (reference sequence). The CDR3 is 15 residues long. V lost 3 bases, J lost 0 bases, and 6 bases lay in between. The CDR3 DNA follows: TGTGCCAGTAGTATGGGCAGCTCTGGGGCCAACGTCCTGACTTTC. Its protein is CASSMGSSGANVLTF. Together with reference TRBV19 and TRBJ2-6, the CDR3 gives the full variable domain: DGGITQSPKYLFRKEGQNVTLSCEQNLNHDAMYWYRQDPGQGLRLIYYSQIVNDFQKGDIAEGYSVSREKKESFPLTVTSAQKNPTAFYLCASSMGSSGANVLTFGAGSRLTVL.

The chain has TRBV28 and TRBJ1-5; 7 nucleotides line up with TRBD1. Germline-derived CDR1 and CDR2 are MDHEN and SYDVKM. J lost 6 bases, V lost 3 bases, and 8 bases had no gene match. The CDR3 is 15 amino acids. The DNA of the CDR3 is TGTGCCAGCAGTTTCGTTGAGGGGGCACGTCAGCCCCAGCATTTT. This encodes CASSFVEGARQPQHF. The full variable domain, in which reference TRBV28 and TRBJ1-5 provide the parts outside the CDR3, is DVKVTQSSRYLVKRTGEKVFLECVQDMDHENMFWYRQDPGLGLRLIYFSYDVKMKEKGDIPEGYSVSREKKERFSLILESASTNQTSMYLCASSFVEGARQPQHFGDGTRLSIL.

The V gene is TRBV20-1, the J gene TRBJ2-3; no firm D call. The CDR3 totals 11 residues. Germline CDR1 is DFQATT and CDR2 is SNEGSKA (reference sequence). V gave up 3 bases and J gave up 9 bases, with 10 bases separating them. The CDR3 reads CSARGHITQYF. The CDR3 DNA sequence: TGCAGTGCTAGGGGTCATATCACGCAGTATTTT.

A few counts support this clone. The chain is built from TRBV30 and TRBJ1-2; unclear D gene. V was pared by 5 bases and J by 4 bases, with 17 bases between. Germline loops: CDR1 GTSNPN, CDR2 SVGIG (reference sequence). This CDR3 is built from 14 residues. The CDR3 spells CAWGGQQSAYGYTF. CDR3 in DNA: TGTGCCTGGGGCGGTCAGCAGTCGGCCTATGGCTACACCTTC.

This clone was observed a handful of times. The chain carries TRBV5-1 and TRBJ2-6; D may be TRBD1 (6 bases). The germline V gene encodes CDR1 SGHRS and CDR2 YFSETQ. With 4 bases removed from V and 2 bases from J, the gap between germline ends came to 7 bases. This CDR3 contains 14 residues. The CDR3: CASSRDTGANVLTF. CDR3 DNA: TGCGCCAGCAGCCGGGACACTGGGGCCAACGTCCTGACTTTC.

This clone has just a few counts. The chain carries TRBV5-4 and TRBJ2-1; D is uncertain. This CDR3 has 12 residues. Germline V gene lookup returns CDR1 SGHNT and CDR2 YYREEE (reference sequence). Deletions cut 1 base from V and 6 bases from J, with 5 bases between. CDR3 nucleotides: TGTGCCAGCAGCTTGTGGCGCAATGAGCAGTTCTTC. Translation gives CASSLWRNEQFF.

The chain is built from TRBV30 and TRBJ1-2; D not certain. Germline CDR1 GTSNPN, CDR2 SVGIG (reference sequence). The V end lost 5 bases, the J end lost 2 bases, and 12 bases lay between the germline ends. The CDR3 is 13 residues long. CDR3 region: CAWDPGVNYGYTF. In nucleotides, the CDR3 is TGTGCCTGGGACCCCGGGGTGAACTATGGCTACACCTTC.

This rearrangement joins TRBV6-6 to TRBJ2-2; no clear D. Trimming stripped 8 bases from V and 0 bases from J, with 7 bases between. The germline CDR1 and CDR2 sequences are MNHNY and SVGAGI (reference sequence). The CDR3 spans 13 residues. The CDR3 nucleotides are TGTGCCAGCGGTGCCTCGAACACCGGGGAGCTGTTTTTT. Its protein product is CASGASNTGELFF.

The chain links TRBV7-9 to TRBJ1-5; TRBD1 matches at 7 bases. The V segment lost 5 bases and the J segment 2 bases; nucleotides outside the gene matches: 6. Germline CDR1 reads SEHNR; CDR2 reads FQNEAQ (reference sequence). The CDR3 totals 15 residues. This chain's CDR3 is CASSPLGTGNQPQHF. The CDR3 nucleotides read TGTGCCAGCAGCCCCTTAGGGACAGGCAATCAGCCCCAGCATTTT.

V is TRBV6-1 and J is TRBJ2-3; 8 bases map to TRBD2. Looked up from germline, CDR1 is MNHNS and CDR2 is SASEGT. V was clipped by 5 bases and J by 5 bases; unmatched bases: 6. The CDR3 totals 14 residues. Written as DNA, the CDR3 is TGTGCCAGCAGTCGGCAGCGGGAGTTAGATACGCAGTATTTT. Amino acids: CASSRQRELDTQYF.

The chain is built from TRBV30 and TRBJ1-4; no definite D call. This CDR3 spans 16 amino acids. Germline loops: CDR1 GTSNPN, CDR2 SVGIG (reference sequence). Trimming took 3 bases from V and 2 from J, leaving 16 bases between them. CDR3 sequence: CAWRGLPGSTNEKLFF. As DNA, the CDR3 is TGTGCCTGGAGGGGCCTCCCCGGGTCGACTAATGAAAAACTGTTTTTT.

A few counts support this clone. The rearrangement joins TRBV7-9 to TRBJ1-5; the D is unclear. There are 13 residues in the CDR3. Trimming shortened V by 1 base and J by 5 bases, and 6 bases separated the two germline ends. Germline CDR1 is SEHNR and CDR2 is FQNEAQ (reference sequence). CDR3 region: CASSLDADQPQHF. The CDR3 bases are TGTGCCAGCAGCTTAGATGCGGATCAGCCCCAGCATTTT.

This clone has only a few counts. V usage is TRBV5-4 and J usage is TRBJ1-2; perhaps TRBD1 as D (6 bases). V lost 3 bases and J 2 bases, leaving 11 bases between the germline ends. The CDR3 contains 14 residues. From germline, CDR1 is SGHNT and CDR2 YYREEE (reference sequence). This chain's CDR3 is CASSWWTANYGYTF. CDR3 DNA: TGTGCCAGCAGCTGGTGGACAGCAAACTATGGCTACACCTTC.

The chain links TRBV28 to TRBJ1-3, with TRBD1 as a possible D gene (6 bases). With 2 bases removed from V and 3 bases from J, the gap between germline ends came to 11 bases. In germline, CDR1 is MDHEN, CDR2 SYDVKM. The CDR3 has 15 residues. The CDR3 DNA reads as TGTGCCAGCAGTTTAACCGGGACACTTGGAAACACCATATATTTT. It is translated as CASSLTGTLGNTIYF.